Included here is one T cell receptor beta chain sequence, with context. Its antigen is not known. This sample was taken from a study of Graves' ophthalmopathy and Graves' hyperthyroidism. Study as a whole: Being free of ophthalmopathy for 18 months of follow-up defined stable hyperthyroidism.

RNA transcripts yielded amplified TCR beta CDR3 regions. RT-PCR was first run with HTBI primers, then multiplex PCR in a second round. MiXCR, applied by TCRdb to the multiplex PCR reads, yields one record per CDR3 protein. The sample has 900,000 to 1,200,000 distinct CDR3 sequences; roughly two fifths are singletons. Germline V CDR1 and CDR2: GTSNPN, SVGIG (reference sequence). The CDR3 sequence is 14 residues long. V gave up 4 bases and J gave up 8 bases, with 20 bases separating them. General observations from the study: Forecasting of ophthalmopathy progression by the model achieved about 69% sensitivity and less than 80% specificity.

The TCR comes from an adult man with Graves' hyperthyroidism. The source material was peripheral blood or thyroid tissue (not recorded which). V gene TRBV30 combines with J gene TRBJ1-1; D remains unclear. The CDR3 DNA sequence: TGTGCCTGGACCCAGGACTTAAGAGGTTCGGAAGCTTTCTTT. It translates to CAWTQDLRGSEAFF. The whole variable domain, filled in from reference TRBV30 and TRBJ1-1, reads SQTIHQWPATLVQPVGSPLSLECTVEGTSNPNLYWYRQAAGRGLQLLFYSVGIGQISSEVPQNLSASRPQDRQFILSSKKLLLSDSGFYLCAWTQDLRGSEAFFGQGTRLTVV.